This entry lists 22 T cell receptor beta chains sequenced from one sample in a study of cytomegalovirus exposure and HLA in healthy donors. Vbeta (60) and Jbeta (13) primers were used in the PCR. Measured with immunoSEQ multiplex PCR; TCRdb has only the in-frame clones, and not every one. The repertoire has over 150,000 clones, under 90% of them found once; the top ten carry 4% to 5.5%. Input material: PBMCs. The receptor source for this set is a man aged 25 to 40 in good health and CMV-seronegative.

The V and J genes are TRBV6-1 and TRBJ2-7; 7 nucleotides align to TRBD1. J lost 2 bases, V lost 10 bases, and 8 bases had no gene match. The CDR3 is 13 residues long. Germline V gene sequence: CDR1 MNHNS, CDR2 SASEGT. CDR3 sequence reads: CATLGQLAYEQYF. CDR3 DNA sequence: TGTGCCACTCTGGGACAGCTTGCCTACGAGCAGTACTTC.

This clone showed up just once. CDR3 DNA: TGTGCCAGCAGCGGACAGGGGGCGCTTTCACCCCTCCACTTT. It is translated as CASSGQGALSPLHF. J is TRBJ1-6 and V is TRBV9; 10 bases fit TRBD1. V dropped 3 bases and J dropped 9; count of bases not matched to a gene: 3. The CDR3 spans 14 residues. The V gene's germline CDR1 is SGDLS and CDR2 YYNGEE.

This clone was seen once. As DNA, the CDR3 is TGTGCCAGCAGTCCCCGGACAGGCACGAACACTGAAGCTTTCTTT. It is translated as CASSPRTGTNTEAFF. The chain couples TRBV27 to TRBJ1-1; TRBD1 matches at 7 bases. V lost 5 bases, J lost 1 base, and 7 bases stayed unmatched. CDR1 and CDR2 (germline): MNHEY, SMNVEV (reference sequence). The CDR3 covers 15 residues.

The gene calls are TRBV5-1 and TRBJ1-3; no firm D call. Germline assignment: CDR1 SGHRS and CDR2 YFSETQ. This CDR3 has 16 amino acids. Trimming took 4 bases from V and 0 from J, leaving 14 bases between them. This CDR3 reads CASSLGGAGSGNTIYF. CDR3 coding DNA: TGCGCCAGCAGCCTGGGAGGAGCCGGCTCTGGAAACACCATATATTTT.

The chain uses TRBV27 and TRBJ2-3; 8 bases fit TRBD1. The ends lost 3 bases at V and 2 bases at J; junction bases unmatched: 10. CDR3 size: 17 residues. Germline CDR1 is MNHEY and CDR2 is SMNVEV (reference sequence). DNA of the CDR3: TGTGCCAGCAGTTTCTTACAAGGACAGGGCCCCACAGATACGCAGTATTTT. Its translation: CASSFLQGQGPTDTQYF.

The chain couples TRBV9 to TRBJ1-5, with D possibly being TRBD1 (5 bases). The CDR3 totals 13 residues. Germline CDR1 SGDLS, CDR2 YYNGEE. Between the trimmed V and J ends, which lost 7 bases and 1 base, there was a span of 9 bases. As DNA, the CDR3 is TGTGCCAGCGGGGGGTTAAGCAATCAGCCCCAGCATTTT. Its protein is CASGGLSNQPQHF.

This clone was detected many times. The chain is built from TRBV27 and TRBJ2-5; 13 positions agree with TRBD2. J was trimmed by 5 bases and V by 1 base; bases with no gene match: 1. CDR3 length: 15 residues. Germline CDR1 reads MNHEY; CDR2 reads SMNVEV (reference sequence). CDR3 region: CASSLWTSGSETQYF. The CDR3 DNA sequence: TGTGCCAGCAGTTTATGGACTAGCGGGAGTGAGACCCAGTACTTC.

The gene calls are TRBV7-2 and TRBJ2-3; weak D call: TRBD2 (5 bases). The CDR3 totals 14 residues. With 4 bases removed from V and 2 bases from J, the gap between germline ends came to 10 bases. Germline loops: CDR1 SGHTA, CDR2 FQGNSA. CDR3 in amino acids: CASSSFGVTDTQYF. CDR3 nucleotide sequence: TGTGCCAGCAGCTCTTTCGGGGTCACAGATACGCAGTATTTT.

This clone has just a few counts. The chain joins TRBV11-2 to TRBJ1-1; a weak D match, TRBD1 (5 bases). V was shortened by 7 bases and J by 4 bases, with 16 bases between the two germline ends. The CDR3 consists of 14 residues. Germline values: CDR1 SGHAT, CDR2 FQNNGV. The CDR3 DNA sequence: TGTGCCAGCAACTCCCCCCGGGGGGGCACTGAAGCTTTCTTT. It encodes CASNSPRGGTEAFF. The full variable domain, rest sourced from reference TRBV11-2 and TRBJ1-1, is EAGVAQSPRYKIIEKRQSVAFWCNPISGHATLYWYQQILGQGPKLLIQFQNNGVVDDSQLPKDRFSAERLKGVDSTLKIQPAKLEDSAVYLCASNSPRGGTEAFFGQGTRLTVV.

The chain has TRBV6-1 and TRBJ1-4; 11 bases map to TRBD1. After removal of 2 bases from V and 4 bases from J, the junction contained 9 bases not matched to a gene. From germline, CDR1 is MNHNS and CDR2 SASEGT. This CDR3 region has 18 residues. In nucleotides, the CDR3 is TGTGCCAGCAGTGAAACTTTCGGGACAGGGGGTTTTAATGAAAAACTGTTTTTT. It encodes CASSETFGTGGFNEKLFF.

This clone occurred once. The rearrangement links TRBV7-8 to TRBJ1-1; 8 bases map to TRBD1. CDR3 size: 13 residues. The V segment lost 5 bases and the J segment 7 bases; nucleotides outside the gene matches: 6. Germline assignment: CDR1 SGHVS and CDR2 FQNEAQ. Here the CDR3 DNA reads TGTGCCAGCAGCCCGACAGGGGACGGTGAAGCTTTCTTT. As protein: CASSPTGDGEAFF.

This clone was counted only a few times. The rearrangement uses TRBV5-4 and TRBJ2-1, with TRBD2 identical over 10 bases. With V trimmed by 2 bases and J by 6 bases, 2 bases remained unmatched. This CDR3 is 14 amino acids long. Per germline, CDR1 SGHNT and CDR2 YYREEE (reference sequence). The CDR3 coding sequence is TGTGCCAGCAGCTTACGACTAGCGGGCAATGAGCAGTTCTTC. Encoded protein: CASSLRLAGNEQFF.

The chain links TRBV13 to TRBJ2-7; no definite D call. The CDR3 consists of 13 residues. Germline lookup yields CDR1 PRHDT and CDR2 FYEKMQ (reference sequence). V lost 8 bases and J lost 1, with 12 bases in between. The CDR3 region has the DNA TGTGCCAGCGCTGGGTTAGCATCCTACGAGCAGTACTTC. Amino acid sequence: CASAGLASYEQYF.

The CDR3 nucleotides read TGCAGCGTTGATTTACAGGGAACCACTGAAGCTTTCTTT. Its protein product is CSVDLQGTTEAFF. This chain joins TRBV29-1 and TRBJ1-1; tentative D call: TRBD1 (6 bases). The CDR3 has 13 residues. CDR1 and CDR2 from the germline V gene are SQVTM and ANQGSEA. The V and J ends lost 3 bases and 4 bases respectively, with 12 bases between them.

The V gene is TRBV27, the J gene TRBJ1-6; 7 bases fit TRBD1. Trimming took 5 bases from V and 9 from J; bases not matched to a gene: 1. Germline V lookup: CDR1 MNHEY, CDR2 SMNVEV (reference sequence). There are 12 residues in the CDR3. CDR3: CASSNRGSPLHF. The CDR3 DNA follows: TGTGCCAGCAGTAACAGGGGTTCACCCCTCCACTTT.

The genes are TRBV9 and TRBJ2-1; 11 bases are a match to TRBD2. The germline gives CDR1 SGDLS, CDR2 YYNGEE. The junction had 7 bases not matched to a gene; V was cut back by 2 bases and J by 6 bases. There are 16 residues in the CDR3. The CDR3 loop is CASSVGLAELGNEQFF. CDR3 nucleotides: TGTGCCAGCAGCGTGGGACTAGCGGAGCTGGGCAATGAGCAGTTCTTC.

This clone was found once. The CDR3 reads CASSQRLAGGYNEQFF. DNA for the CDR3: TGCGCCAGCAGCCAAAGGCTAGCGGGGGGCTACAATGAGCAGTTCTTC. The chain couples TRBV4-3 to TRBJ2-1; TRBD2 agrees at 11 bases. The trim removed 2 bases at V and 3 bases at J, leaving 3 bases unmatched. From germline, CDR1 is LGHNA and CDR2 YSLEER. The CDR3 loop spans 16 amino acids.

This clone occurred a few times. The chain combines TRBV7-2 with TRBJ2-3; 7 bases are shared with TRBD1. This CDR3 contains 17 residues. V lost 6 bases, J lost 3 bases, and 15 bases stayed unmatched. CDR1 is SGHTA and CDR2 is FQGNSA in the germline V gene. The CDR3 loop is CASSYRQGRGYTDTQYF. The CDR3 DNA is TGTGCCAGCAGTTATCGCCAGGGCAGGGGGTATACAGATACGCAGTATTTT.

The chain is built from TRBV11-2 and TRBJ1-2; 12 bases fit TRBD1. The CDR3 covers 15 residues. Germline CDR1 is SGHAT and CDR2 is FQNNGV. The V segment lost 6 bases and the J segment 2 bases; nucleotides outside the gene matches: 4. Here the CDR3 reads CASRGTGGENYGYTF. The CDR3 DNA reads as TGTGCCAGCAGGGGGACAGGGGGCGAAAACTATGGCTACACCTTC. Full variable domain (missing parts from reference TRBV11-2 and TRBJ1-2): EAGVAQSPRYKIIEKRQSVAFWCNPISGHATLYWYQQILGQGPKLLIQFQNNGVVDDSQLPKDRFSAERLKGVDSTLKIQPAKLEDSAVYLCASRGTGGENYGYTFGSGTRLTVV.

The rearrangement joins TRBV28 to TRBJ2-2; possibly TRBD1 for D (7 bases). This CDR3 region has 15 residues. The V end was cut by 8 bases, the J end by 6 bases, with 19 bases between. Per germline, CDR1 MDHEN and CDR2 SYDVKM. The CDR3 sequence: CASLASGGYAGELFF. CDR3 sequence (DNA): TGTGCCAGCCTAGCGTCAGGGGGATACGCCGGGGAGCTGTTTTTT.

The chain joins TRBV5-1 to TRBJ2-3; 12 bases are shared with TRBD2. The ends lost 0 bases at V and 6 bases at J; junction bases unmatched: 11. The germline gives CDR1 SGHRS, CDR2 YFSETQ. The CDR3 covers 18 residues. CDR3 sequence (DNA): TGCGCCAGCAGCTTGGTCCGACTAGCGGGAGTTGTATTGGATACGCAGTATTTT. Translated: CASSLVRLAGVVLDTQYF.

The genes are TRBV7-9 and TRBJ2-2; D gene unclear. Trimming stripped 3 bases from V and 4 bases from J, with 6 bases between. The CDR3 totals 13 residues. Germline V CDR1 and CDR2: SEHNR, FQNEAQ (reference sequence). The CDR3 DNA follows: TGTGCCAGCAGCTTCCCAGGCACCGGGGAGCTGTTTTTT. It is translated as CASSFPGTGELFF.